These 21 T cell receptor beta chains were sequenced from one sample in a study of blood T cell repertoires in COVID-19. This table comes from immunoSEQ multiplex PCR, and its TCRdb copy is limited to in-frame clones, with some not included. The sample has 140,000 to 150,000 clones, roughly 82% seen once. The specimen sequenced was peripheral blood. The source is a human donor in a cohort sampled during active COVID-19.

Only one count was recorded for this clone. CDR3 sequence reads: CASSYPPSRHQPQHF. In nucleotides, the CDR3 is TGTGCCAGCAGTTACCCCCCGTCGCGCCATCAGCCCCAGCATTTT. J is TRBJ1-5 and V is TRBV6-5; D is unresolved. The CDR3 covers 15 residues. Trimming stripped 2 bases from V and 5 bases from J, with 13 bases between. Germline CDR1 reads MNHEY; CDR2 reads SVGAGI.

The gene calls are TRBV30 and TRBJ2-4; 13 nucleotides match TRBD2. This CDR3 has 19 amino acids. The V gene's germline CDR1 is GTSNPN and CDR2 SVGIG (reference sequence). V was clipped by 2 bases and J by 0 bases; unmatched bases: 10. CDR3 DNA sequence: TGTGCCTGGAGTCCCCGCACTAGCGGGGGGGTTGTAGCCAAAAACATTCAGTACTTC. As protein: CAWSPRTSGGVVAKNIQYF.

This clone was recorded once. For the CDR3, the DNA is TGTGCCAGCACTTCCGTGGGACAGGACTCCTACGAGCAGTACTTC. Protein: CASTSVGQDSYEQYF. The V gene is TRBV6-5, the J gene TRBJ2-7, with 8 bases identical to TRBD1. Germline V gene lookup returns CDR1 MNHEY and CDR2 SVGAGI. The V and J ends lost 7 bases and 0 bases, in that order; junction bases with no gene match: 8. This CDR3 spans 15 amino acids.

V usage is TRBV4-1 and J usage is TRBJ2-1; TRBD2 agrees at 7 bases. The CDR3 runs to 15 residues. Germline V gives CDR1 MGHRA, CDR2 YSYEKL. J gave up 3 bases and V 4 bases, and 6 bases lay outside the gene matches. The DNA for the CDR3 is TGCGCCAGCAGCCTCGGGAGGCTAAACTACAATGAGCAGTTCTTC. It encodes CASSLGRLNYNEQFF.

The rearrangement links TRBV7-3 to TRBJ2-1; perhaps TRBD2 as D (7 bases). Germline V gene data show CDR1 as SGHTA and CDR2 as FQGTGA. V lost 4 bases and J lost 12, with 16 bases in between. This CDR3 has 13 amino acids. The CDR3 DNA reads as TGTGCCAGCAGCTCAACCACAGGGAGGGGGCAGTTCTTC. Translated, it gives CASSSTTGRGQFF.

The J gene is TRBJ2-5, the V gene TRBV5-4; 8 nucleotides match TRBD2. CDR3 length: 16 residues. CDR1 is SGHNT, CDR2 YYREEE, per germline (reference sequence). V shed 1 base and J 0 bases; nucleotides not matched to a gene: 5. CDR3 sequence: CASSLKSGGDQETQYF. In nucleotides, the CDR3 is TGTGCCAGCAGCTTGAAAAGCGGGGGCGACCAAGAGACCCAGTACTTC.

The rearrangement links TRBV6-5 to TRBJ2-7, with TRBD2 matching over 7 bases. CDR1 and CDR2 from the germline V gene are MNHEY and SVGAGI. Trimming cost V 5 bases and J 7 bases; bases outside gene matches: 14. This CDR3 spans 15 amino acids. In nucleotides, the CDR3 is TGTGCCAGCAGTCCCCCGCGGGGGACCCTTACGGAGCAGTACGTC. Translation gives CASSPPRGTLTEQYV.

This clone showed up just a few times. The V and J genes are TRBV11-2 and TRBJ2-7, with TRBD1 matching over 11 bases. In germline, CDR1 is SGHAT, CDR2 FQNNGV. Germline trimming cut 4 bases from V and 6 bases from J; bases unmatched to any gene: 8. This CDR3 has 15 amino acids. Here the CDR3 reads CASSSPGQGAGEQYF. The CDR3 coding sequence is TGTGCCAGCAGCTCCCCCGGACAGGGGGCGGGCGAGCAGTACTTC.

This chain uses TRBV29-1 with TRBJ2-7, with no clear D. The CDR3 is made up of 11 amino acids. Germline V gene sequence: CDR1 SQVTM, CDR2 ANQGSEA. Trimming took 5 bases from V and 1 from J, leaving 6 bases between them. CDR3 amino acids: CSVLVSYEQYF. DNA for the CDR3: TGCAGCGTTCTCGTATCCTACGAGCAGTACTTC.

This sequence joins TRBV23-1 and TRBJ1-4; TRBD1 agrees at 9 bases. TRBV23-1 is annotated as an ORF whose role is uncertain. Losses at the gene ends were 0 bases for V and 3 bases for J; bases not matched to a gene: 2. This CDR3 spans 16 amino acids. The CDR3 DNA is TGCGCCAGCAGTCAATCGGGACAGGGACCTAATGAAAAACTGTTTTTT. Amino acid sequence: CASSQSGQGPNEKLFF.

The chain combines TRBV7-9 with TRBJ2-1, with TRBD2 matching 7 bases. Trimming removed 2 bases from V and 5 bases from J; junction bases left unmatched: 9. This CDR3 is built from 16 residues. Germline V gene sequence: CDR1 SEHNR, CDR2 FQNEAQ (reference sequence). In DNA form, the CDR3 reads TGTGCCAGCAGCTTATTGGGGGAGGGCCCAGACAATGAGCAGTTCTTC. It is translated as CASSLLGEGPDNEQFF.

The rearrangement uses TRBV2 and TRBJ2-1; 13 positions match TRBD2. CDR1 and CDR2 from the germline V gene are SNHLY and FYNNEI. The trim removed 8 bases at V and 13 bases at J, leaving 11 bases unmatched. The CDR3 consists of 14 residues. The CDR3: CASQGLAGVPRQFF. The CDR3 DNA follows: TGTGCCAGCCAAGGACTAGCGGGAGTCCCACGCCAGTTCTTC.

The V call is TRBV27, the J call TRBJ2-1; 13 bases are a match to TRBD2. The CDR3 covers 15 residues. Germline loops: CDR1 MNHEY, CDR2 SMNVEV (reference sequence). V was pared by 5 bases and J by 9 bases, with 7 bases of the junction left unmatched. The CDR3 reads CASSKGLAGAVEQFF. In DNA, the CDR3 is TGTGCCAGCAGTAAAGGACTAGCGGGAGCCGTTGAGCAGTTCTTC.

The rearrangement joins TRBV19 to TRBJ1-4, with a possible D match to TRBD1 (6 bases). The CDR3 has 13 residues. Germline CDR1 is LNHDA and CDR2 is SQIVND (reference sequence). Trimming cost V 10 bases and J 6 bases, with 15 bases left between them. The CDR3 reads CATISQGYEKLFF. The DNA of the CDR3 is TGTGCCACCATAAGTCAGGGGTATGAAAAACTGTTTTTT.

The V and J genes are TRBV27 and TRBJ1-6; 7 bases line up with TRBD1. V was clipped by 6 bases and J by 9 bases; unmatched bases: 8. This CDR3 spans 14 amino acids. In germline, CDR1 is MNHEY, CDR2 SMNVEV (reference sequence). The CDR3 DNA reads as TGTGCCAGCAGAATGAGGGGGCAGGGTTCACCCCTCCACTTT. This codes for CASRMRGQGSPLHF.

The CDR3 is CASSQLYSGGADTQYF. In DNA form, the CDR3 reads TGTGCCAGCAGCCAACTATACAGCGGGGGCGCAGATACGCAGTATTTT. V gene TRBV3-1 (or the pseudogene TRBV3-2) combines with J gene TRBJ2-3, with 8 bases lining up with TRBD2. After removal of 2 bases from V and 4 bases from J, the junction contained 8 bases not matched to a gene. Per germline, CDR1 LGHDT and CDR2 YNNKEL (reference sequence). The CDR3 covers 16 residues.

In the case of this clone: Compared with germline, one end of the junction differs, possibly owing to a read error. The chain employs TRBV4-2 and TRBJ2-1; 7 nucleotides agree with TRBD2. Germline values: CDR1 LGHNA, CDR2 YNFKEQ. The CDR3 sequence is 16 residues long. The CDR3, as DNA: TGTGCCAGCAGCCAAGCGGCGGGAGACTCCAACAATGAGCAGTTCTTC. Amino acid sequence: CASSQAAGDSNNEQFF.

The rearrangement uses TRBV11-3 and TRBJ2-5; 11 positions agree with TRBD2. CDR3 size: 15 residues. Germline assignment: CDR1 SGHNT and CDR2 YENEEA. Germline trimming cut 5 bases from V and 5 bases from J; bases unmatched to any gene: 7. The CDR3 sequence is CASSLSGRASETQYF. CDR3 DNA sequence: TGTGCCAGCAGCCTTAGCGGGAGGGCCTCTGAGACCCAGTACTTC.

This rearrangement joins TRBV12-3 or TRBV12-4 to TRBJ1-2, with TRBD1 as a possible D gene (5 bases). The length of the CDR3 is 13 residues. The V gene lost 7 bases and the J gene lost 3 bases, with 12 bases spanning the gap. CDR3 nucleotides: TGTGCCAGCACCTCCCAGGGTCACTATGGCTACACCTTC. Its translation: CASTSQGHYGYTF.

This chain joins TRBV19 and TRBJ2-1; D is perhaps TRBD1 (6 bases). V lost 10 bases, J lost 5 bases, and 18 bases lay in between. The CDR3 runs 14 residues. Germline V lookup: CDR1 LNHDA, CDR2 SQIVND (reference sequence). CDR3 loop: CATYGQGSNNEQFF. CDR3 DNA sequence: TGTGCCACCTACGGTCAGGGGTCAAACAATGAGCAGTTCTTC.

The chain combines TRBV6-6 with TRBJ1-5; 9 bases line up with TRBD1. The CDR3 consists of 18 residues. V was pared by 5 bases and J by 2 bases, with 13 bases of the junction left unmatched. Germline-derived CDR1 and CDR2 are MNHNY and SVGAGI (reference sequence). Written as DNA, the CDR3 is TGTGCCAGCAGTCCCCGGGACAGGGTTGTCGGTGGCAATCAGCCCCAGCATTTT. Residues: CASSPRDRVVGGNQPQHF.